The entry that follows covers one TCR beta chain sequence. Its antigen is undetermined. Both about-4-week and about-12-week second-dose recipients were combined. CDR1 is SGHTA and CDR2 is FQGNSA in the germline V gene. V lost 0 bases and J lost 5, with 16 bases in between. The CDR3 totals 16 residues. The data were taken from a study of T cell responses to AZD1222 COVID-19 vaccine. Some clones are missing from TCRdb's copy, which holds only in-frame ones; the method was immunoSEQ multiplex PCR. The sample consists of under 200,000 clones, roughly 94% of them appearing once. Findings of the study overall: It should be noted that donors were predominantly white British and more often female, and clonal diversity was possibly underestimated. Baseline antibody screening turned up just six or seven seropositive AZD1222 recipients. Reportedly, nearly half the spike-specific TCRs target unmutated variant regions.

This sequence joins TRBV7-2 and TRBJ1-2, with D perhaps matching TRBD1 (6 bases). This sequence was found in an adult who received the AZD1222 COVID-19 vaccine. The sample in question was peripheral blood, obtained 28 days after the second AZD1222 dose. CDR3 sequence reads: CASSLAWWGGGYGYTF. The CDR3 region has the DNA TGTGCCAGCAGCTTAGCATGGTGGGGGGGCGGTTATGGCTACACCTTC.